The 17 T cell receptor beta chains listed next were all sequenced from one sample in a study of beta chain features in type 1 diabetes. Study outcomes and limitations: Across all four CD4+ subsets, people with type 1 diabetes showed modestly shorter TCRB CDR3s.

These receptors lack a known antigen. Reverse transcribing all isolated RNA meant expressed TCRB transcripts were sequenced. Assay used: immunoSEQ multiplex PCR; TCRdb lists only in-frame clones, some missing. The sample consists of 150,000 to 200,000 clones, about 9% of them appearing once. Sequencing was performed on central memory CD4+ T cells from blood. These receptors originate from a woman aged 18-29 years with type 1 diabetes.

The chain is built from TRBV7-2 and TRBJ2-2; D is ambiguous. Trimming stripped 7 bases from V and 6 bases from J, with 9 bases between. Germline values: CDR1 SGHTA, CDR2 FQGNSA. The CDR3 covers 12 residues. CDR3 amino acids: CASKAPPGELFF. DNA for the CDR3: TGTGCCAGCAAAGCCCCCCCCGGGGAGCTGTTTTTT.

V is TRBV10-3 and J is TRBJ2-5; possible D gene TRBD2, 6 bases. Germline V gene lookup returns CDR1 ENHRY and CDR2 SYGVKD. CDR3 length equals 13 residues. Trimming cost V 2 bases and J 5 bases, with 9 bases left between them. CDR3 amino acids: CAISEGRLETQYF. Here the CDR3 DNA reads TGTGCCATCAGTGAGGGGAGGTTGGAGACCCAGTACTTC.

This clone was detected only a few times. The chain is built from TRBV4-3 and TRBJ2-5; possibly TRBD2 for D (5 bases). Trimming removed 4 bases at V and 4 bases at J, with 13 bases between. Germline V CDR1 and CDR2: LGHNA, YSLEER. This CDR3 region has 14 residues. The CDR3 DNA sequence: TGCGCCAGCAGCCCGGGGTATGTGGGAGAGACCCAGTACTTC. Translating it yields CASSPGYVGETQYF.

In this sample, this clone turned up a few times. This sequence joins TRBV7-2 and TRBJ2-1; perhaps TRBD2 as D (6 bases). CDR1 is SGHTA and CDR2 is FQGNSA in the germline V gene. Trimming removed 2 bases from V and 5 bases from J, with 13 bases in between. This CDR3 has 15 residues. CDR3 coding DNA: TGTGCCAGCAGCTTAATGGCAGGGAGGAACAATGAGCAGTTCTTC. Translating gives CASSLMAGRNNEQFF.

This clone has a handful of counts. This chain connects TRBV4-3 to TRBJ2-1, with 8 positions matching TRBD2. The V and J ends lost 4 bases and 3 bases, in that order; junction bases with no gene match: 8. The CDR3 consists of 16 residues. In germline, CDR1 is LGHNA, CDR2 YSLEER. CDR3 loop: CASSPRQGTSYNEQFF. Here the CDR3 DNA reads TGCGCCAGCAGCCCTCGTCAGGGGACTAGCTACAATGAGCAGTTCTTC.

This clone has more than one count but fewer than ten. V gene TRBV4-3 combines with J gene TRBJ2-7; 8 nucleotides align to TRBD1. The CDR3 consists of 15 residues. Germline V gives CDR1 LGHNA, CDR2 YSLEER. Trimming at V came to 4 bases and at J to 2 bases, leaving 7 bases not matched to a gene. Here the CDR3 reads CASSREDRATYEQYF. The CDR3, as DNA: TGCGCCAGCAGCCGGGAGGACAGGGCAACCTACGAGCAGTACTTC.

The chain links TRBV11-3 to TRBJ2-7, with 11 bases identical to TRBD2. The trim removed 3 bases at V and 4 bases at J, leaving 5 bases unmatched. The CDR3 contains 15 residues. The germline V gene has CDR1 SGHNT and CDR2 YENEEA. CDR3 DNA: TGTGCCAGCAGCTTTAGAGCTAGCGGGAGGTACGAGCAGTACTTC. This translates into CASSFRASGRYEQYF.

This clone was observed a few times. Here the CDR3 DNA reads TGTGCCAGCAGCTTAGACGGGGAGCCCTCCTACGAGCAGTACTTC. The encoded protein is CASSLDGEPSYEQYF. The rearrangement uses TRBV7-2 and TRBJ2-7, with a tentative D call TRBD2 (5 bases). Germline CDR1 reads SGHTA; CDR2 reads FQGNSA. This CDR3 has 15 amino acids. The ends were cut back, 1 base at V and 0 bases at J, with 10 bases in the middle.

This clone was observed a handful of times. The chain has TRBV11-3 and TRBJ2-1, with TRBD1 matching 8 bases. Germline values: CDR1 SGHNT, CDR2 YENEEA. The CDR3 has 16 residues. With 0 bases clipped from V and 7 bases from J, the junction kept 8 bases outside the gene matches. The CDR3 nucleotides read TGTGCCAGCAGCTTAGATCAGGGGGCAGGGACAAATGAGCAGTTCTTC. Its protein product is CASSLDQGAGTNEQFF.

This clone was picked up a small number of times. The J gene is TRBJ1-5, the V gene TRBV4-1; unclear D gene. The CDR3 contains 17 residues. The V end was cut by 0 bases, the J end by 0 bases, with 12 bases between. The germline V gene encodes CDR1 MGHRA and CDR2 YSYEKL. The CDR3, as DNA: TGCGCCAGCAGCCAAGATGGTTCAGCGAATAGCAATCAGCCCCAGCATTTT. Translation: CASSQDGSANSNQPQHF.

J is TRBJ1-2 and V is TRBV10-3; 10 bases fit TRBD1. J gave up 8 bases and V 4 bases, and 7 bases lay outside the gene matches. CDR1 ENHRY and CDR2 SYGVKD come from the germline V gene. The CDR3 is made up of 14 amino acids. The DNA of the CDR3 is TGTGCCATCAGTGGCCGGGACAGGGGATTGGGCTACACCTTC. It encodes CAISGRDRGLGYTF.

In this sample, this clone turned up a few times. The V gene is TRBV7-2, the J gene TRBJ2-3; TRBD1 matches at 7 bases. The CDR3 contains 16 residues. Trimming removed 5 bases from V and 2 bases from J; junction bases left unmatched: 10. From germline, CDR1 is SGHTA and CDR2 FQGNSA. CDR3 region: CASSLYRGSITDTQYF. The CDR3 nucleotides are TGTGCCAGCAGCCTCTACAGGGGTTCGATCACAGATACGCAGTATTTT.

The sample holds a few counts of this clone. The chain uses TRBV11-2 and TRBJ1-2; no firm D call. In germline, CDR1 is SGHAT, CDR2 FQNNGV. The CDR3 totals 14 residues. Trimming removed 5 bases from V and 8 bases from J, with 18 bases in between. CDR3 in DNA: TGTGCCAGCAGCCCCGGCGGGCCTCGCGTGGGCTACACCTTC. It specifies CASSPGGPRVGYTF.

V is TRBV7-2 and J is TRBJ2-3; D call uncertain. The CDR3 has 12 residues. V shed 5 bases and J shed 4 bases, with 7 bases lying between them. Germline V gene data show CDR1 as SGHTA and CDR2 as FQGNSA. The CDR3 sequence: CASSPYSDTQYF. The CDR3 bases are TGTGCCAGCAGCCCCTACTCAGATACGCAGTATTTT.

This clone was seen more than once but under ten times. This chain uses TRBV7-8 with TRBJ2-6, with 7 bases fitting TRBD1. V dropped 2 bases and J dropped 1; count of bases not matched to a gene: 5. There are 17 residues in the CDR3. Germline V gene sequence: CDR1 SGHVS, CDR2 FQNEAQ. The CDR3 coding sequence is TGTGCCAGCAGCTTATCTATGACAGGGTCTGGGGCCAACGTCCTGACTTTC. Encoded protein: CASSLSMTGSGANVLTF.

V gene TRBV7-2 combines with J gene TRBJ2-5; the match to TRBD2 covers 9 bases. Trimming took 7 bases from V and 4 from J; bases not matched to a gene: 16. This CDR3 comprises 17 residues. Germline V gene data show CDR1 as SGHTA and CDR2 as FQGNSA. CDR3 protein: CASTQGGLAGFGETQYF. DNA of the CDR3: TGTGCCAGCACCCAAGGTGGGCTAGCGGGATTCGGAGAGACCCAGTACTTC.

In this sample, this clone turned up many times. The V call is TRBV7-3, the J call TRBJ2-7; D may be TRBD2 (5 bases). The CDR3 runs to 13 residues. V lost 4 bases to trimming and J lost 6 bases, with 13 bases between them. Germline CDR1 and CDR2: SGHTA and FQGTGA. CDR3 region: CASSSGEGLEQYF. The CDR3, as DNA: TGTGCCAGCAGCTCCGGTGAGGGCCTCGAGCAGTACTTC.